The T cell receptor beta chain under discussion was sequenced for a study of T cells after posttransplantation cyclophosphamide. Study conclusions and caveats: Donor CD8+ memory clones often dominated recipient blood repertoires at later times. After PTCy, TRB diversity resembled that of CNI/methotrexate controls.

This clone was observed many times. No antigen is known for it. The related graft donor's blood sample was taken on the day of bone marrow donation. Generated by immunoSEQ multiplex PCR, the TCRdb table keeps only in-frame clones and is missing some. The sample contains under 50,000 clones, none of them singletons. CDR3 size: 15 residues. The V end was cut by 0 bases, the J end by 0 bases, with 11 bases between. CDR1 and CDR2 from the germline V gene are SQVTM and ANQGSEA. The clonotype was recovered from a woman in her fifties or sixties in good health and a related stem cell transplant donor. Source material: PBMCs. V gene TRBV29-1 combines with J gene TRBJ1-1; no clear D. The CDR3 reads CSVEDIIPMNTEAFF. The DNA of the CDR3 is TGCAGCGTTGAAGATATCATACCTATGAACACTGAAGCTTTCTTT.